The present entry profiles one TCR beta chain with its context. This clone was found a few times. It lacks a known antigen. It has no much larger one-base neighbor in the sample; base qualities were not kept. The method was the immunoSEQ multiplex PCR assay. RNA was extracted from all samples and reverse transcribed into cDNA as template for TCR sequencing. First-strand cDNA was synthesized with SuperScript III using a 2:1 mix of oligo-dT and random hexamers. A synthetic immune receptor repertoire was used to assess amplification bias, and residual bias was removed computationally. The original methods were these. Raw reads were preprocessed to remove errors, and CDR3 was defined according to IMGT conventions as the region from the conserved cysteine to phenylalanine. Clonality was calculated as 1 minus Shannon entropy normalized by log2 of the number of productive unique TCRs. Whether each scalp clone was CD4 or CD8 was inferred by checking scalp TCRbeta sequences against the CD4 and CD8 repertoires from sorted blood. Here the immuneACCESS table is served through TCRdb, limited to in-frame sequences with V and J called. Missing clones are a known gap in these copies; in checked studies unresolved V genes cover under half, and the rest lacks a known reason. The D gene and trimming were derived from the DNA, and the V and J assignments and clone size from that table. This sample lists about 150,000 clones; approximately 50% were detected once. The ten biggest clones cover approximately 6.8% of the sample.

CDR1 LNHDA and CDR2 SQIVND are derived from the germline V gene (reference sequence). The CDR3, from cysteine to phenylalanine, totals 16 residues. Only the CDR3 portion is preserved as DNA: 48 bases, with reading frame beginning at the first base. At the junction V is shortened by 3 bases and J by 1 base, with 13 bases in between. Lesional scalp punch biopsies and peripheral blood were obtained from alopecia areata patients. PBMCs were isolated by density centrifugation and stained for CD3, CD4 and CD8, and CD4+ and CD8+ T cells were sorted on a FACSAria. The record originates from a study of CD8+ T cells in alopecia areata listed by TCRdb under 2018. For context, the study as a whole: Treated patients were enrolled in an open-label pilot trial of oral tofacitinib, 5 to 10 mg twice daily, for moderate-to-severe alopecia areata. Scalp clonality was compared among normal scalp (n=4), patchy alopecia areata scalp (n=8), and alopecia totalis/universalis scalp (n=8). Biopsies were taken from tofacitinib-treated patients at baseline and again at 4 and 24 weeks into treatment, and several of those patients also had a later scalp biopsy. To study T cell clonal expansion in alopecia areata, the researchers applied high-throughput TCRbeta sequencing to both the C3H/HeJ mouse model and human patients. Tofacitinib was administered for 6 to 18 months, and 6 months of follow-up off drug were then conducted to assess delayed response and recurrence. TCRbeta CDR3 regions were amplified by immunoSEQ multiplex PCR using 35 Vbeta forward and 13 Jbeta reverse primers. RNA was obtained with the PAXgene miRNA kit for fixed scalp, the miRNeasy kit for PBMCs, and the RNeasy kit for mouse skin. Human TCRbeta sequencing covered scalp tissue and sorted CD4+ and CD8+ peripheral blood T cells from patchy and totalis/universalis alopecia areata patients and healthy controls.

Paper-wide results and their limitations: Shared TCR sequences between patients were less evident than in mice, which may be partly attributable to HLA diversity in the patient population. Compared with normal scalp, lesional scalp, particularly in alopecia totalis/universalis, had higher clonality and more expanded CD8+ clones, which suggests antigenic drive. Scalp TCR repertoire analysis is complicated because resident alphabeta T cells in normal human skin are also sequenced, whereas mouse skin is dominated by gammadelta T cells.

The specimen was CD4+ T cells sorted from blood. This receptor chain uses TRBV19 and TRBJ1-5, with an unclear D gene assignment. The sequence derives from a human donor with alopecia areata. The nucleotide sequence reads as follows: TGTGCCAGTAGTATGAGGGCACGATCAAGCAATCAGCCCCAGCATTTT. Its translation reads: CASSMRARSSNQPQHF. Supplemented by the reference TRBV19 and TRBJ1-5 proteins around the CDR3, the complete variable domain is DGGITQSPKYLFRKEGQNVTLSCEQNLNHDAMYWYRQDPGQGLRLIYYSQIVNDFQKGDIAEGYSVSREKKESFPLTVTSAQKNPTAFYLCASSMRARSSNQPQHFGDGTRLSIL.